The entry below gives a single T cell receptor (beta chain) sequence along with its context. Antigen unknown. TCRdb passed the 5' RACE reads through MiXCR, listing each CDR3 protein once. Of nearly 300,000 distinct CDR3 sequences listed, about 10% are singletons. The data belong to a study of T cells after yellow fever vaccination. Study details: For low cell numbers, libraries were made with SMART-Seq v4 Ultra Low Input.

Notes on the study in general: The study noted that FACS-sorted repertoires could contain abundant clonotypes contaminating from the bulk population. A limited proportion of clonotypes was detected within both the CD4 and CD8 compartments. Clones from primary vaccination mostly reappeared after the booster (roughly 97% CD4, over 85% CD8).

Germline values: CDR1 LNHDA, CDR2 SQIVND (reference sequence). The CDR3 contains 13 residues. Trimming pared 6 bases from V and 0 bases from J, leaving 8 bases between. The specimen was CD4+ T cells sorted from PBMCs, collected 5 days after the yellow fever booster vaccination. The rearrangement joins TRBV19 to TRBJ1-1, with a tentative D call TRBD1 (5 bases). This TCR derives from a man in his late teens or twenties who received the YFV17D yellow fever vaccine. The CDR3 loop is CASRGTVNTEAFF. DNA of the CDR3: TGTGCCAGTAGGGGGACGGTGAACACTGAAGCTTTCTTT.